Presented here are 19 T cell receptor beta chains from one specimen sequenced in a study of Ad26.COV2.S vaccination and SARS-CoV-2 variants. Treatment noted: roughly 18 received Ad26.COV2.S at low or high dose, single or two shots; 5 received placebo; per-sample allocation not given. On day 63 after the first injection, vaccine and placebo recipients gave samples. Repertoires were generated with immunoSEQ multiplex PCR, while TCRdb's copy carries only in-frame clones and drops some. Found here are about 680,000 clones, roughly 90% of them singletons; the top ten hold about 1.5%. The sequences come from peripheral blood, collected in a trial of Ad26.COV2.S vaccine versus placebo. The origin of the receptors is a person aged 18-65 years who received the Ad26.COV2.S COVID-19 vaccine or a placebo.

The chain links TRBV10-1 to TRBJ1-4; D is unresolved. Looked up from germline, CDR1 is WNHNN and CDR2 is SYGVQD (reference sequence). V was shortened by 9 bases and J by 4 bases, with 9 bases between the two germline ends. The CDR3 sequence is 12 residues long. CDR3 in amino acids: CAREEINEKLFF. CDR3 DNA: TGCGCCAGAGAGGAGATTAATGAAAAACTGTTTTTT.

The genes are TRBV13 and TRBJ2-7; 12 bases agree with TRBD2. The J segment lost 2 bases and the V segment lost 7 bases, leaving 6 bases of the junction unmatched. The CDR3 has 15 residues. In germline, CDR1 is PRHDT, CDR2 FYEKMQ (reference sequence). The DNA of the CDR3 is TGTGCCAGCACCAACGGACTAGCGGGAACCTACGAGCAGTACTTC. Encoded protein: CASTNGLAGTYEQYF.

The rearrangement joins TRBV5-1 to TRBJ2-5; 7 bases are shared with TRBD2. The ends lost 0 bases at V and 1 base at J; junction bases unmatched: 6. The CDR3 contains 16 residues. Germline V lookup: CDR1 SGHRS, CDR2 YFSETQ. CDR3 nucleotide sequence: TGCGCCAGCAGCTTGGGCTCTAGCGGACTCCAAGAGACCCAGTACTTC. This translates into CASSLGSSGLQETQYF.

This clone occurred once. The chain employs TRBV15 and TRBJ2-1; the match to TRBD2 covers 10 bases. Germline values: CDR1 LNHNV, CDR2 YYDKDF (reference sequence). The CDR3 is 16 residues long. V lost 3 bases to trimming and J lost 10 bases; unmatched junction nucleotides: 12. CDR3 protein: CATSRGAGGRYREQFF. CDR3 nucleotides: TGTGCCACCAGCAGGGGAGCGGGAGGGCGTTATCGAGAGCAGTTCTTC.

The chain employs TRBV7-9 and TRBJ2-3, with D perhaps matching TRBD1 or TRBD2 (5 bases each). Trimming stripped 6 bases from V and 8 bases from J, with 18 bases between. The germline CDR1 and CDR2 sequences are SEHNR and FQNEAQ (reference sequence). The CDR3 spans 14 residues. CDR3 DNA: TGTGCCAGCAGAGGGGTTGGGGACCTCGGTACGCAGTATTTT. Encoded protein: CASRGVGDLGTQYF.

This clone was observed a few times. The chain combines TRBV4-2 with TRBJ1-2, with 8 bases that match TRBD1. This CDR3 contains 16 residues. V lost 7 bases and J lost 2; bases outside the gene matches: 12. From germline, CDR1 is LGHNA and CDR2 YNFKEQ. CDR3 in amino acids: CASNPGTGTLNYGYTF. CDR3 nucleotides: TGTGCCAGCAACCCCGGGACAGGAACCTTAAACTATGGCTACACCTTC.

The chain uses TRBV7-9 and TRBJ1-2; tentatively, D is TRBD1 (5 bases). From germline, CDR1 is SEHNR and CDR2 FQNEAQ (reference sequence). CDR3 length: 12 residues. The V end lost 5 bases, the J end lost 7 bases, and 11 bases lay between the germline ends. CDR3 amino acids: CASSEGWGGYTF. The CDR3 coding sequence is TGTGCCAGCAGCGAGGGGTGGGGTGGCTACACCTTC.

The CDR3 sequence: CAWSTGAQNIQYF. CDR3 bases: TGTGCCTGGAGTACAGGGGCCCAAAACATTCAGTACTTC. This chain connects TRBV30 to TRBJ2-4, with 7 bases matching TRBD1. Germline V lookup: CDR1 GTSNPN, CDR2 SVGIG (reference sequence). The ends lost 2 bases at V and 5 bases at J; junction bases unmatched: 3. There are 13 residues in the CDR3.

The chain combines TRBV6-5 with TRBJ2-3; D might be TRBD2 (6 bases). The CDR3 is 16 amino acids. Trimming cost V 0 bases and J 0 bases, with 10 bases left between them. Per germline, CDR1 MNHEY and CDR2 SVGAGI. The CDR3 nucleotides read TGTGCCAGCAGTTACTCGAGACTAGTTAGCACAGATACGCAGTATTTT. It codes for CASSYSRLVSTDTQYF.

The genes are TRBV7-9 and TRBJ1-1, with D uncertain. Germline V lookup: CDR1 SEHNR, CDR2 FQNEAQ (reference sequence). Trimming removed 4 bases from V and 1 base from J, with 7 bases in between. CDR3 length: 13 residues. CDR3 residues: CASSSSGNTEAFF. The CDR3 DNA reads TGTGCCAGCAGCTCCTCCGGGAACACTGAAGCTTTCTTT. The whole variable domain, filled in from reference TRBV7-9 and TRBJ1-1, reads DTGVSQNPRHKITKRGQNVTFRCDPISEHNRLYWYRQTLGQGPEFLTYFQNEAQLEKSRLLSDRFSAERPKGSFSTLEIQRTEQGDSAMYLCASSSSGNTEAFFGQGTRLTVV.

This sequence joins TRBV7-9 and TRBJ2-3, with unresolved D. Trimming removed 1 base at V and 1 base at J, with 6 bases between. Germline CDR1 SEHNR, CDR2 FQNEAQ (reference sequence). The CDR3 runs to 14 residues. In nucleotides, the CDR3 is TGTGCCAGCAGCTTAGGTACAGGCACAGATACGCAGTATTTT. It encodes CASSLGTGTDTQYF.

This chain connects TRBV5-1 to TRBJ2-1; D uncertain. Trimming removed 4 bases at V and 7 bases at J, with 9 bases between. The CDR3 spans 12 residues. In germline, CDR1 is SGHRS, CDR2 YFSETQ. CDR3 nucleotides: TGCGCCAGCAGCCCTCAGCAAAATGAGCAGTTCTTC. It codes for CASSPQQNEQFF.

The J gene is TRBJ1-5, the V gene TRBV9; TRBD1 aligns across 7 bases. Germline V lookup: CDR1 SGDLS, CDR2 YYNGEE. The CDR3 runs to 14 residues. The junction had 5 bases not matched to a gene; V was cut back by 3 bases and J by 5 bases. The chain's CDR3 is CASSERQGDQPQHF. CDR3 in DNA: TGTGCCAGCAGCGAGCGACAGGGTGATCAGCCCCAGCATTTT.

The chain uses TRBV5-1 and TRBJ2-1, with TRBD2 matching over 7 bases. Germline V CDR1 and CDR2: SGHRS, YFSETQ. Trimming took 4 bases from V and 0 from J; bases not matched to a gene: 7. This CDR3 is 16 amino acids long. The CDR3: CASSISSGLSYNEQFF. Written as DNA, the CDR3 is TGCGCCAGCAGCATTTCTAGCGGTCTCTCCTACAATGAGCAGTTCTTC.

The V call is TRBV28, the J call TRBJ1-5, with D possibly being TRBD1 (5 bases). Trimming pared 2 bases from V and 9 bases from J, leaving 11 bases between. The CDR3 loop spans 13 amino acids. Germline values: CDR1 MDHEN, CDR2 SYDVKM. The CDR3 here is CASSLIKGLPQHF. CDR3 nucleotides: TGTGCCAGCAGTTTAATAAAGGGGCTGCCCCAGCATTTT.

The rearrangement uses TRBV7-3 and TRBJ2-7; TRBD1 matches at 9 bases. This CDR3 contains 13 residues. The junction had 2 bases not matched to a gene; V was cut back by 5 bases and J by 3 bases. The V gene's germline CDR1 is SGHTA and CDR2 FQGTGA. In DNA, the CDR3 is TGTGCCAGCAGCGTGGACAGGGGCTACGAGCAGTACTTC. Its translation: CASSVDRGYEQYF.

This chain connects TRBV10-3 to TRBJ1-2; perhaps TRBD1 as D (6 bases). Germline V gene sequence: CDR1 ENHRY, CDR2 SYGVKD. Trimming took off 5 bases at V and 0 bases at J, with 19 bases between the two ends. There are 17 residues in the CDR3. The CDR3 loop is CAISLAGGGEANYGYTF. DNA for the CDR3: TGTGCCATCAGTCTGGCCGGCGGGGGCGAAGCTAACTATGGCTACACCTTC.

The J gene is TRBJ2-4, the V gene TRBV11-2; no clear D. Between the trimmed V and J ends, which lost 6 bases and 7 bases, there was a span of 10 bases. The CDR3 covers 12 residues. Germline CDR1 and CDR2: SGHAT and FQNNGV. CDR3: CASRGPGNIQYF. The CDR3 DNA follows: TGTGCCAGCAGGGGTCCTGGGAACATTCAGTACTTC.

The V and J genes are TRBV7-9 and TRBJ1-2, with D perhaps matching TRBD1 (6 bases). V lost 5 bases to trimming and J lost 4 bases, with 8 bases between them. The CDR3 runs to 12 residues. Germline V gene sequence: CDR1 SEHNR, CDR2 FQNEAQ (reference sequence). The CDR3 DNA sequence: TGTGCCAGCAGCCGGGACATCTATGGCTACACCTTC. This codes for CASSRDIYGYTF.